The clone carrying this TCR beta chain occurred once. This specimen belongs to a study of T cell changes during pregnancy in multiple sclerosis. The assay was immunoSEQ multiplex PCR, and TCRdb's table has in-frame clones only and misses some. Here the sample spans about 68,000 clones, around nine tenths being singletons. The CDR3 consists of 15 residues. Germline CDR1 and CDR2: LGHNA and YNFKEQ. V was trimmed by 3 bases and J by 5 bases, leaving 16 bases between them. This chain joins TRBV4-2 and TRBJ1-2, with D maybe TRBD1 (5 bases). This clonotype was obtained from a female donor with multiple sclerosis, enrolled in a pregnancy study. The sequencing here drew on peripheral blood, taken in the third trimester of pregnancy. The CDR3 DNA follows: TGTGCCAGCAGCCAGATAAGTGGCAGGGTTTATGGCTACACCTTC. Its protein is CASSQISGRVYGYTF.